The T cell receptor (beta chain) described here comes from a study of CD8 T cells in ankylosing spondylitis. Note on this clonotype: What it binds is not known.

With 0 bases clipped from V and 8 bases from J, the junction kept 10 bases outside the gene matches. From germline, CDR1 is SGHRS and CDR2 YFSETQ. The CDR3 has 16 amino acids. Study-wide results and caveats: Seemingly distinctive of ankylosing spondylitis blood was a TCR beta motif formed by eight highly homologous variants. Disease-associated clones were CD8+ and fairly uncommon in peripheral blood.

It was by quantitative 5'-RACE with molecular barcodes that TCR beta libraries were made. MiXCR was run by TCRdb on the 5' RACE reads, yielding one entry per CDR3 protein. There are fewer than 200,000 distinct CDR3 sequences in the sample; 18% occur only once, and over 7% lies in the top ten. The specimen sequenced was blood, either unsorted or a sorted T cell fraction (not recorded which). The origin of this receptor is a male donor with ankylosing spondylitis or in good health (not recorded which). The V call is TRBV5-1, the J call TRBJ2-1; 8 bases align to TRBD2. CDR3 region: CASSLAGAGGIDEQFF. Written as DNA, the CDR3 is TGCGCCAGCAGCTTGGCTGGTGCGGGAGGAATAGATGAGCAGTTCTTC.